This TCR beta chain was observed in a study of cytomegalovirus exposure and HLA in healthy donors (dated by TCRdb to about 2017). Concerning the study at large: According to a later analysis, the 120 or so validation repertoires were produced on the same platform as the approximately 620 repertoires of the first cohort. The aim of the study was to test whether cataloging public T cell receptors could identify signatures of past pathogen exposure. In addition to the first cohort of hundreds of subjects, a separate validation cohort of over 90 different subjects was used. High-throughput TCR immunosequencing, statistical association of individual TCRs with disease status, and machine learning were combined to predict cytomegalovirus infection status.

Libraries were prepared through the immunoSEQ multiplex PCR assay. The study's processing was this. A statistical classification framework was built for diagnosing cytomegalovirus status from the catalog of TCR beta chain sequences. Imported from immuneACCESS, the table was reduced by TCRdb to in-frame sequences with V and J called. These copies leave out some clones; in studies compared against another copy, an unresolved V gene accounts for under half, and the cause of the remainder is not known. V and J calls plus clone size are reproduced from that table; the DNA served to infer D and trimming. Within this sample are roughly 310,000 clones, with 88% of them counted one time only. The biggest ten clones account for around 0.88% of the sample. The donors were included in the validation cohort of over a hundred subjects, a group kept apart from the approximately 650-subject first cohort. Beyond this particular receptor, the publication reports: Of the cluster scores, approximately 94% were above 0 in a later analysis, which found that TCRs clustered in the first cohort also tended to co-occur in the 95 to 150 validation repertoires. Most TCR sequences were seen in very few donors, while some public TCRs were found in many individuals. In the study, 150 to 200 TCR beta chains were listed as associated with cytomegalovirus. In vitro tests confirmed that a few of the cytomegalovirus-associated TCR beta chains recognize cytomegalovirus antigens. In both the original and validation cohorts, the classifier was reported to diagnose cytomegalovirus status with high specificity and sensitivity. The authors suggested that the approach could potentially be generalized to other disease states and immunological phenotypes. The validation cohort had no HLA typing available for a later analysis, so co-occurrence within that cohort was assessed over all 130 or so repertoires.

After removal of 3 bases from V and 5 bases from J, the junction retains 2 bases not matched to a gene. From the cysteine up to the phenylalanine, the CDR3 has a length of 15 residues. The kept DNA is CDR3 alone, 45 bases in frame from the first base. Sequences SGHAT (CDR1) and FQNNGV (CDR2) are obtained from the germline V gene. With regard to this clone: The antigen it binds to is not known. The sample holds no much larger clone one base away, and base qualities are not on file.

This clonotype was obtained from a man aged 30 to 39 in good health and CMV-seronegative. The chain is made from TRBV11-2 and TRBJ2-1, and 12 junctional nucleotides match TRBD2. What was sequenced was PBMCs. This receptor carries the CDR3 CASSFLAGGNNEQFF. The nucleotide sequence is TGTGCCAGCAGCTTCCTAGCGGGGGGGAACAATGAGCAGTTCTTC.